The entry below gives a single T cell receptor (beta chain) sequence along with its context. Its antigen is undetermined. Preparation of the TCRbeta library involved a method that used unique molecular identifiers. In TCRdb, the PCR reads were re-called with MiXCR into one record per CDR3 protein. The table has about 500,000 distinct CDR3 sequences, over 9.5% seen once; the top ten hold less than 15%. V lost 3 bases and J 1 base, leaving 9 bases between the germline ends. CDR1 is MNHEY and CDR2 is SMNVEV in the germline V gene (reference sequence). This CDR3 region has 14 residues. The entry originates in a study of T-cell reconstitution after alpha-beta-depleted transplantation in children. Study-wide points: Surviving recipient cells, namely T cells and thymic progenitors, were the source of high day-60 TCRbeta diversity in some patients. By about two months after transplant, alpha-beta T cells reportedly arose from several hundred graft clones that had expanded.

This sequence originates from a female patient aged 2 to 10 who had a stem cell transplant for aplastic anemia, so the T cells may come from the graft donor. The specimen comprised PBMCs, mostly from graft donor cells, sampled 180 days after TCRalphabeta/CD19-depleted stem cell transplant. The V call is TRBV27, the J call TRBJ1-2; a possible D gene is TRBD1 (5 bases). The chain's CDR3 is CASSLRGFNYGYTF. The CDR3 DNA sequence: TGTGCCAGCAGTTTGAGGGGCTTTAACTATGGCTACACCTTC.